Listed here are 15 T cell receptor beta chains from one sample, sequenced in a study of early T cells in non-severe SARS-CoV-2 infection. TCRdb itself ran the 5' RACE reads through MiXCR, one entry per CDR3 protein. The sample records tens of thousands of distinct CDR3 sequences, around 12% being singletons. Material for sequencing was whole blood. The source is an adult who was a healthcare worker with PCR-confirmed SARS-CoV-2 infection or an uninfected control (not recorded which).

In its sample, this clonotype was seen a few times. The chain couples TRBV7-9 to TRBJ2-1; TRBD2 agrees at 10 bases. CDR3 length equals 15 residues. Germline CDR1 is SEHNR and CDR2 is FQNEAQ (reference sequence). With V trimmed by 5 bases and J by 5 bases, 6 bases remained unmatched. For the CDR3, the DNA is TGTGCCAGCAGCCCTGGGACTAGCGTCGACAATGAGCAGTTCTTC. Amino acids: CASSPGTSVDNEQFF.

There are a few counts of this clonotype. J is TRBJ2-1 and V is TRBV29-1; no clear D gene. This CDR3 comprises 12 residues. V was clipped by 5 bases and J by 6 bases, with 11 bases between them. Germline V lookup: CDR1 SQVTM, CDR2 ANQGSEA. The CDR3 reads CSVYDPSNEQFF. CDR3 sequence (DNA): TGCAGCGTTTATGACCCTTCCAATGAGCAGTTCTTC.

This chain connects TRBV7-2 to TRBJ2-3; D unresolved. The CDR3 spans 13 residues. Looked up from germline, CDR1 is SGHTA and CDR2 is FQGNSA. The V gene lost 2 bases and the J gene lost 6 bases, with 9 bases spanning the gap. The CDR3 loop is CASSLFGRDTQYF. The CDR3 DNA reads TGTGCCAGCAGCTTATTCGGAAGGGATACGCAGTATTTT.

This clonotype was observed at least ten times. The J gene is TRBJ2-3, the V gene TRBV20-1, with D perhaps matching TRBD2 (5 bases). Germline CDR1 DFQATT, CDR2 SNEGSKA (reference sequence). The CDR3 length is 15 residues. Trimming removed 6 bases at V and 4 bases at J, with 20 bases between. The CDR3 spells CSAPLEGSAADTQYF. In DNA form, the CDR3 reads TGCAGTGCACCACTGGAAGGGAGTGCGGCAGATACGCAGTATTTT.

The CDR3 spells CASSGVYRDEKLFF. The CDR3 region has the DNA TGTGCCAGCAGTGGGGTGTACAGGGACGAAAAACTGTTTTTT. The rearrangement joins TRBV12-3 or TRBV12-4 to TRBJ1-4; weak D call: TRBD1 (6 bases). V was shortened by 5 bases and J by 8 bases, with 15 bases between the two germline ends. This CDR3 has 14 amino acids.

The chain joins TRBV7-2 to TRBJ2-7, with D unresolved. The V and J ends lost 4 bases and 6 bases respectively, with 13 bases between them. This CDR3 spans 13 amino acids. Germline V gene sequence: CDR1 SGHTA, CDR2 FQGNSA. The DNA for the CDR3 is TGTGCCAGCAGCTCCCTCCCCAGTACCGAGCAGTACTTC. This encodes CASSSLPSTEQYF.

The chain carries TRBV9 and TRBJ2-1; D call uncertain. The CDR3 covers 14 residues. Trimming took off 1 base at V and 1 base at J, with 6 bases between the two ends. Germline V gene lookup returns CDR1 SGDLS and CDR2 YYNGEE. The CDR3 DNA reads TGTGCCAGCAGCGTAAGCCCTTCCTACAATGAGCAGTTCTTC. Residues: CASSVSPSYNEQFF.

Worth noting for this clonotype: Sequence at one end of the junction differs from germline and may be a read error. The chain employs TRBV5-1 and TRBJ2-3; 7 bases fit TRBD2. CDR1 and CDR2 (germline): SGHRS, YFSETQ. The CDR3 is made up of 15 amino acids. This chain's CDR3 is CTSSPGPAGTDTQYF. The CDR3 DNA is TGCACCAGCAGCCCCGGCCCAGCGGGAACAGATACGCAGTATTTT.

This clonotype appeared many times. CDR3 in DNA: TGTGCCAGCAGTTACGGGACTCAGGCTGAAGCTTTCTTT. Protein product: CASSYGTQAEAFF. The chain uses TRBV27 and TRBJ1-1; the D gene is possibly TRBD1 (5 bases). The germline V gene has CDR1 MNHEY and CDR2 SMNVEV (reference sequence). V lost 4 bases and J 6 bases, leaving 12 bases between the germline ends. This CDR3 has 13 residues.

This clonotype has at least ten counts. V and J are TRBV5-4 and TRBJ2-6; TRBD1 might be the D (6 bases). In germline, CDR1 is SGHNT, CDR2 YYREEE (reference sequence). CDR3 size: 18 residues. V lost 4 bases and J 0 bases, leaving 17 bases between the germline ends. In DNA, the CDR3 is TGTGCCAGCAGCCCGGACCCGACAGGCGTCTCTGGGGCCAACGTCCTGACTTTC. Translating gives CASSPDPTGVSGANVLTF. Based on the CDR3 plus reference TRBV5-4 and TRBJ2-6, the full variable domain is ETGVTQSPTHLIKTRGQQVTLRCSSQSGHNTVSWYQQALGQGPQFIFQYYREEENGRGNFPPRFSGLQFPNYSSELNVNALELDDSALYLCASSPDPTGVSGANVLTFGAGSRLTVL.

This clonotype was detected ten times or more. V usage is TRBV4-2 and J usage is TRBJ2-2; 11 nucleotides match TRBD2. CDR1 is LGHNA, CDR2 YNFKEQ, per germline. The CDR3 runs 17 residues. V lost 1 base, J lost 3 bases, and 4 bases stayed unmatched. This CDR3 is CASSQAASGRYTGELFF. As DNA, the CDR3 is TGTGCCAGCAGCCAAGCGGCTAGCGGGAGGTACACCGGGGAGCTGTTTTTT.

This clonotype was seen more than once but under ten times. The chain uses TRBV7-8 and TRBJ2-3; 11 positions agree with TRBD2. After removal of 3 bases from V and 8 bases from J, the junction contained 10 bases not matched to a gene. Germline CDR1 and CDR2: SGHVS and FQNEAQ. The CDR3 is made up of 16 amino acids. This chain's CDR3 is CASSFTTSGSGGTQYF. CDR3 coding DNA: TGTGCCAGCAGCTTCACAACTAGCGGGAGTGGGGGTACGCAGTATTTT.

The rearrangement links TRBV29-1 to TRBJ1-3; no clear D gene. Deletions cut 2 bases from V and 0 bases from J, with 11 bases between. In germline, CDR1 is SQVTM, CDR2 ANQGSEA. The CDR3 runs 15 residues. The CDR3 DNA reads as TGCAGCGTTGAATCAGGACTCCTCTCTGGAAACACCATATATTTT. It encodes CSVESGLLSGNTIYF.

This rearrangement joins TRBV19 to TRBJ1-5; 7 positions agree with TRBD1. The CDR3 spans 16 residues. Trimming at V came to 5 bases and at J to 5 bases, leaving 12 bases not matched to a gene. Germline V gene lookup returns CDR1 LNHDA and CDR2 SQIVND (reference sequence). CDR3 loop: CASSPRGSGAYQPQHF. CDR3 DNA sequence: TGTGCCAGTAGTCCCAGGGGGTCAGGGGCGTATCAGCCCCAGCATTTT.

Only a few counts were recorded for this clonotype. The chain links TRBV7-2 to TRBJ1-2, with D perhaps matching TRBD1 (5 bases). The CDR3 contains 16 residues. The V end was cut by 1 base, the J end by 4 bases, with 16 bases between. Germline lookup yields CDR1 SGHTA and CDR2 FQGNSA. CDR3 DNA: TGTGCCAGCAGCTTAGGGGGCCGAAATCCTATCTATGGCTACACCTTC. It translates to CASSLGGRNPIYGYTF.